The clone carrying this T cell receptor beta chain has more than one count but fewer than ten. The antigen is not known. In making TCR cDNA, 5'RACE template switching added a universal primer site and UMIs to it. TCRdb reprocessed the 5' RACE reads with MiXCR, giving one entry per CDR3 protein. Among around 530,000 distinct CDR3 sequences listed, roughly a sixth were seen once. This sample is part of a study of T cells after yellow fever vaccination. Overall study results and limits: Reappearance after the booster was observed for most primary-vaccination clones (roughly 97% CD4, about 86% CD8). A secondary response was less intense yet reached its peak sooner, at day 5 versus 15.

Germline CDR1 reads MNHNS; CDR2 reads SASEGT. V lost 6 bases to trimming and J lost 7 bases, with 19 bases between them. The CDR3 has 15 amino acids. The receptor was isolated from a man aged 18 to 30 who received the YFV17D yellow fever vaccine. This material consisted of PBMCs, taken about 5 days after the first yellow fever vaccination. This rearrangement joins TRBV6-1 to TRBJ1-5; possibly TRBD1 for D (6 bases). The CDR3 sequence: CASSPRGGGGQPQHF. The DNA for the CDR3 is TGTGCCAGCAGCCCCCGCGGGGGCGGAGGACAGCCCCAGCATTTT.